This TCR beta chain was sequenced during a study of blood T cell repertoires in COVID-19. Study information: PBMCs, B-cell-depleted T cells, or T cells were the source of the cDNA or gDNA that made up the material.

Assay: immunoSEQ multiplex PCR; the TCRdb copy retains only in-frame clones and omits some. Here the sample spans 150,000 or so clones, roughly 81% being singletons. From germline, CDR1 is SGHTS and CDR2 YDEGEE. V lost 4 bases and J lost 0; bases outside the gene matches: 6. This CDR3 comprises 15 residues. The clonotype originates from a middle-aged man who had recovered from COVID-19. The sequenced material came from peripheral blood. The gene calls are TRBV5-8 and TRBJ2-5; 7 bases line up with TRBD1. The CDR3, as DNA: TGTGCCAGCAGCCCCGGGGACAGATACCAAGAGACCCAGTACTTC. This encodes CASSPGDRYQETQYF.